The 28 T cell receptor beta chains given below trace back to one sample, sequenced in a study of blood T cells in healthy people across ages. Together with a sample-barcoded 5' primer, a J-beta primer mix was included in a second PCR lasting roughly 6 to 12 cycles. TCRdb reprocessed the 5' RACE reads via MiXCR and lists one record per CDR3 protein. The data show about 770,000 distinct CDR3 sequences, under 45% seen once. The sequencing input was blood. These receptor sequences come from a man between 60 and 70 years old in good health.

The gene calls are TRBV7-2 and TRBJ2-7; 10 bases agree with TRBD2. The CDR3 has 15 residues. Germline CDR1 reads SGHTA; CDR2 reads FQGNSA. Unmatched junction bases numbered 6, after V lost 4 bases and J lost 3 bases. The CDR3 loop reads CASSWLAGDNYEQYF. The CDR3 DNA is TGTGCCAGCAGCTGGCTAGCGGGGGACAACTACGAGCAGTACTTC.

In its sample, this clonotype was seen many times. J is TRBJ2-7 and V is TRBV18, with a possible D match to TRBD1 (6 bases). The V end lost 3 bases, the J end lost 2 bases, and 11 bases lay between the germline ends. CDR3 length: 14 residues. The V gene's germline CDR1 is KGHSH and CDR2 LQKENI. CDR3: CASSPDSSTYEQYF. The DNA of the CDR3 is TGTGCCAGCTCACCGGACAGTTCGACCTACGAGCAGTACTTC.

This clonotype was recorded a few times. The CDR3 sequence: CSVNGGTGETQYF. CDR3 sequence (DNA): TGCAGCGTCAATGGGGGGACGGGAGAGACCCAGTACTTC. The chain employs TRBV29-1 and TRBJ2-5; TRBD2 might be the D (6 bases). Germline CDR1 is SQVTM and CDR2 is ANQGSEA. The CDR3 is made up of 13 amino acids. The V and J ends lost 6 bases and 4 bases respectively, with 15 bases between them.

Here the CDR3 reads CASSKAGTGDGEKLFF. CDR3 DNA: TGTGCCAGCAGCAAAGCTGGGACAGGGGATGGCGAAAAACTGTTTTTT. The genes are TRBV21-1 and TRBJ1-4; the table names TRBD1, a call not compared with the DNA. TRBV21-1 is a pseudogene segment. CDR3 length: 16 residues.

V usage is TRBV6-1 and J usage is TRBJ2-4; 9 bases fit TRBD1. The end of the DNA is better explained by TRBJ2-7, so the J call may be wrong. The CDR3 is made up of 19 amino acids. CDR1 and CDR2 from the germline V gene are MNHNS and SASEGT. The CDR3 here is CASSTSGPSSGTGRYEQYF. As DNA, the CDR3 is TGTGCCAGCAGTACCTCCGGGCCCTCTTCCGGGACAGGGAGATACGAGCAGTACTTC.

V usage is TRBV20-1 and J usage is TRBJ2-3; D is uncertain. V dropped 0 bases and J dropped 0 bases, with 13 bases sitting between them. The CDR3 spans 16 residues. Germline-derived CDR1 and CDR2 are DFQATT and SNEGSKA (reference sequence). In nucleotides, the CDR3 is TGCAGTGCTAGAGATCTGCTGCGAGCCAGCACAGATACGCAGTATTTT. Its protein product is CSARDLLRASTDTQYF.

This chain connects TRBV5-1 to TRBJ2-3; maybe TRBD2 (6 bases). The CDR3 contains 14 residues. Germline lookup yields CDR1 SGHRS and CDR2 YFSETQ. Trimming took 3 bases from V and 4 from J, leaving 12 bases between them. CDR3 residues: CASSSGLSSDTQYF. CDR3 nucleotides: TGCGCCAGCAGCTCGGGACTTTCTTCAGATACGCAGTATTTT.

This clonotype was counted a single time. This chain joins TRBV5-5 and TRBJ1-2, with 7 bases fitting TRBD1. This CDR3 is 19 amino acids long. J was trimmed by 3 bases and V by 3 bases; bases with no gene match: 20. CDR1 and CDR2 from the germline V gene are SGHKS and YYEKEE (reference sequence). This CDR3 reads CASSSHCDREGIAYYGYTF. In DNA form, the CDR3 reads TGTGCCAGCAGCTCCCACTGCGACAGGGAAGGGATCGCCTACTATGGCTACACCTTC. Filled out from reference TRBV5-5 and TRBJ1-2, the complete variable domain reads DAGVTQSPTHLIKTRGQQVTLRCSPISGHKSVSWYQQVLGQGPQFIFQYYEKEERGRGNFPDRFSARQFPNYSSELNVNALLLGDSALYLCASSSHCDREGIAYYGYTFGSGTRLTVV.

The chain employs TRBV7-2 and TRBJ2-3; the match to TRBD1 covers 7 bases. The CDR3 extends over 19 amino acids. J gave up 2 bases and V 9 bases, and 23 bases lay outside the gene matches. Looked up from germline, CDR1 is SGHTA and CDR2 is FQGNSA. Here the CDR3 reads CASRTQGGRSLNPTDTQYF. The CDR3 DNA is TGTGCCAGTCGCACCCAAGGGGGCAGGAGTCTCAACCCCACAGATACGCAGTATTTT. Drawing the rest from reference TRBV7-2 and TRBJ2-3, the complete variable domain is GAGVSQSPSNKVTEKGKDVELRCDPISGHTALYWYRQSLGQGLEFLIYFQGNSAPDKSGLPSDRFSAERTGGSVSTLTIQRTQQEDSAVYLCASRTQGGRSLNPTDTQYFGPGTRLTVL.

This clonotype was recorded a few times. The CDR3: CASSYLRGTETQYF. CDR3 coding DNA: TGTGCCAGCAGTTACCTCCGCGGAACCGAGACCCAGTACTTC. The chain recombines TRBV6-6 with TRBJ2-5; D ambiguous. Germline V gene lookup returns CDR1 MNHNY and CDR2 SVGAGI (reference sequence). CDR3 length: 14 amino acids. Trimming stripped 2 bases from V and 5 bases from J, with 12 bases between.

The CDR3 is CATSRDRGVAQETQYF. In DNA form, the CDR3 reads TGTGCCACCAGCAGAGATCGGGGGGTCGCCCAAGAGACCCAGTACTTC. The chain combines TRBV15 with TRBJ2-5, with TRBD2 matching 7 bases. Per germline, CDR1 LNHNV and CDR2 YYDKDF (reference sequence). Trimming at V came to 0 bases and at J to 1 base, leaving 5 bases not matched to a gene. The CDR3 has 16 residues.

CDR3 nucleotide sequence: TGTGCCACCAGCAGTCGGGGGGACAATGAGCAGTTCTTC. Translating it yields CATSSRGDNEQFF. The chain has TRBV15 and TRBJ2-1; 7 nucleotides align to TRBD2. The V gene end was trimmed by 3 bases and the J gene end by 5 bases; junction bases not matched to a gene: 1. Germline V gives CDR1 LNHNV, CDR2 YYDKDF (reference sequence). This CDR3 spans 13 amino acids.

This chain connects TRBV10-1 to TRBJ1-5; 7 nucleotides match TRBD1. Per the germline V gene, CDR1 is WNHNN and CDR2 is SYGVQD (reference sequence). This CDR3 has 16 amino acids. V gave up 4 bases and J gave up 1 base; unmatched junction bases: 7. In DNA, the CDR3 is TGCGCCAGCAGTGGCGACAGGGTAAAGAGCAATCAGCCCCAGCATTTT. It is translated as CASSGDRVKSNQPQHF.

The rearrangement links TRBV20-1 to TRBJ2-5; perhaps TRBD1 as D (6 bases). Germline V CDR1 and CDR2: DFQATT, SNEGSKA (reference sequence). The length of the CDR3 is 16 residues. V dropped 0 bases and J dropped 5 bases, with 19 bases sitting between them. The CDR3 protein is CSARDTGQPSRETQYF. The CDR3 DNA is TGCAGTGCTAGAGATACGGGACAACCTAGTCGGGAGACCCAGTACTTC.

This clonotype was observed a few times. The rearrangement links TRBV7-9 to TRBJ2-7; perhaps D is TRBD1 or TRBD2 (5 bases each). This CDR3 contains 14 residues. V lost 3 bases and J lost 4, with 13 bases in between. Germline assignment: CDR1 SEHNR and CDR2 FQNEAQ (reference sequence). CDR3 protein: CASSFGPGGYEQYF. Written as DNA, the CDR3 is TGTGCCAGCAGCTTTGGGCCTGGGGGTTACGAGCAGTACTTC.

This clonotype was seen repeatedly, ten times or more. This sequence joins TRBV29-1 and TRBJ2-5; 9 nucleotides line up with TRBD2. This CDR3 has 12 residues. The V segment lost 5 bases and the J segment 2 bases; nucleotides outside the gene matches: 0. Germline V gene lookup returns CDR1 SQVTM and CDR2 ANQGSEA. DNA for the CDR3: TGCAGCGTTCTAGCGGGACAAGAGACCCAGTACTTC. Protein: CSVLAGQETQYF. Filled out from reference TRBV29-1 and TRBJ2-5, the complete variable domain reads SAVISQKPSRDICQRGTSLTIQCQVDSQVTMMFWYRQQPGQSLTLIATANQGSEATYESGFVIDKFPISRPNLTFSTLTVSNMSPEDSSIYLCSVLAGQETQYFGPGTRLLVL.

This clonotype has more than one count but fewer than ten. The J gene is TRBJ2-7, the V gene TRBV7-9; 7 nucleotides align to TRBD1. V lost 4 bases and J lost 2; bases outside the gene matches: 8. The CDR3 extends over 15 amino acids. Germline V gives CDR1 SEHNR, CDR2 FQNEAQ (reference sequence). In DNA, the CDR3 is TGTGCCAGCAGCTGGAAGGACAGGCCTGCCTACGAGCAGTACTTC. This sequence encodes CASSWKDRPAYEQYF.

The genes are TRBV9 and TRBJ2-1; D might be TRBD1 (6 bases). Per the germline V gene, CDR1 is SGDLS and CDR2 is YYNGEE. The V and J ends lost 0 bases and 0 bases respectively, with 10 bases between them. The CDR3 contains 16 residues. CDR3: CASSVGPGASYNEQFF. CDR3 DNA sequence: TGTGCCAGCAGCGTAGGCCCAGGGGCCTCCTACAATGAGCAGTTCTTC.

In this sample, this clonotype turned up a few times. This sequence joins TRBV7-9 and TRBJ2-1; 12 nucleotides match TRBD1. The length of the CDR3 is 15 residues. In germline, CDR1 is SEHNR, CDR2 FQNEAQ (reference sequence). V lost 4 bases and J lost 8; bases outside the gene matches: 6. The CDR3 loop reads CASSCPGTGGDEQFF. In DNA form, the CDR3 reads TGTGCCAGCAGCTGTCCCGGGACAGGGGGCGATGAGCAGTTCTTC.

This clonotype was seen a handful of times. The chain couples TRBV4-3 to TRBJ2-7; perhaps TRBD2 as D (6 bases). The germline V gene has CDR1 LGHNA and CDR2 YSLEER. V was pared by 2 bases and J by 3 bases, with 11 bases between. CDR3 length: 14 residues. CDR3 DNA sequence: TGCGCCAGCAGCCAAACCGGGAGATACTACGAGCAGTACTTC. This gives the protein CASSQTGRYYEQYF.

This clonotype was seen once. This chain joins TRBV5-8 and TRBJ2-7; TRBD1 agrees at 9 bases. Germline loops: CDR1 SGHTS, CDR2 YDEGEE. The CDR3 is made up of 14 amino acids. J was trimmed by 5 bases and V by 4 bases; bases with no gene match: 7. CDR3 nucleotides: TGTGCCAGCAGCGTACCGGGACAGGGAGACGAGCAGTACTTC. Protein sequence: CASSVPGQGDEQYF.

V gene TRBV4-1 combines with J gene TRBJ2-5, with 9 bases fitting TRBD1. In germline, CDR1 is MGHRA, CDR2 YSYEKL. Losses at the gene ends were 4 bases for V and 11 bases for J; bases not matched to a gene: 14. This CDR3 region has 15 residues. CDR3 nucleotide sequence: TGCGCCAGCAGCCTAGAACAGGGGGCGCCGGGGGAGCAGTACTTC. Amino acid sequence: CASSLEQGAPGEQYF.

The rearrangement uses TRBV14 and TRBJ2-3; D is possibly TRBD1 (5 bases). This CDR3 is 14 amino acids long. Deletions cut 0 bases from V and 9 bases from J, with 13 bases between. Germline V gives CDR1 SGHDN, CDR2 FVKESK. In DNA, the CDR3 is TGTGCCAGCAGCCAAGATGGTGGGGCTGGCACGCAGTATTTT. Translation: CASSQDGGAGTQYF.

The chain has TRBV7-2 and TRBJ2-1; 7 bases align to TRBD1. The CDR3 contains 17 residues. CDR1 SGHTA and CDR2 FQGNSA come from the germline V gene. Germline trimming cut 2 bases from V and 0 bases from J; bases unmatched to any gene: 7. CDR3 sequence: CASSLRQGPSSYNEQFF. The CDR3 nucleotides are TGTGCCAGCAGCTTAAGACAGGGCCCGAGCTCCTACAATGAGCAGTTCTTC. Full variable domain (rest looked up from reference TRBV7-2 and TRBJ2-1): GAGVSQSPSNKVTEKGKDVELRCDPISGHTALYWYRQSLGQGLEFLIYFQGNSAPDKSGLPSDRFSAERTGGSVSTLTIQRTQQEDSAVYLCASSLRQGPSSYNEQFFGPGTRLTVL.

V and J are TRBV7-9 and TRBJ2-6; the D gene is possibly TRBD1 (6 bases). Germline V gene lookup returns CDR1 SEHNR and CDR2 FQNEAQ (reference sequence). V was cut by 4 bases and J by 0 bases, with 13 bases left in between. The CDR3 length is 17 residues. The CDR3: CASSSYSGDSGANVLTF. In nucleotides, the CDR3 is TGTGCCAGCAGCTCGTACTCAGGGGACTCTGGGGCCAACGTCCTGACTTTC.

This chain uses TRBV7-9 with TRBJ2-3; TRBD2 might be the D (5 bases). This CDR3 contains 14 residues. The ends were cut back, 5 bases at V and 2 bases at J, with 11 bases in the middle. CDR1 and CDR2 from the germline V gene are SEHNR and FQNEAQ (reference sequence). The CDR3 reads CASSRSGYTDTQYF. The CDR3 DNA follows: TGTGCCAGCAGCCGATCGGGATACACAGATACGCAGTATTTT.

In its sample, this clonotype was seen a few times. The chain couples TRBV12-3 or TRBV12-4 to TRBJ2-6, with TRBD1 matching over 8 bases. V dropped 3 bases and J dropped 1; count of bases not matched to a gene: 2. The CDR3 consists of 16 residues. The DNA for the CDR3 is TGTGCCAGCAGTTTCGACAGGGGTTCTGGGGCCAACGTCCTGACTTTC. Protein: CASSFDRGSGANVLTF.

This clonotype was counted a few times. The gene calls are TRBV6-2 or TRBV6-3 and TRBJ2-7; 9 bases match TRBD1. This CDR3 region has 15 residues. The junction had 4 bases not matched to a gene; V was cut back by 0 bases and J by 4 bases. The germline V gene has CDR1 MNHEY and CDR2 SVGEGT. DNA of the CDR3: TGTGCCAGCAGTTACTCGAAACAGGGGGCTTACGAGCAGTACTTC. Translation gives CASSYSKQGAYEQYF.